Presented here are 14 T cell receptor beta chains from one specimen sequenced in a study of graft-versus-host responses after intestinal transplantation. Sequenced by immunoSEQ multiplex PCR; TCRdb stores in-frame clones only, minus some. The profile shows 80,000 to 95,000 clones, less than 90% of them singletons. Their antigens remain unidentified. This specimen was unstimulated CD4+ T cells sorted from spleen or lymph node cells, taken before transplant. The receptors here all came from a human donor who was the organ donor for an intestinal transplant.

The rearrangement joins TRBV7-2 to TRBJ2-3; 8 bases align to TRBD2. The CDR3 length is 16 residues. CDR1 and CDR2 (germline): SGHTA, FQGNSA. With 5 bases clipped from V and 3 bases from J, the junction kept 10 bases outside the gene matches. The CDR3 nucleotides read TGTGCCAGCAGCAAACGACTAGCGAGTTATACAGATACGCAGTATTTT. Translated, it gives CASSKRLASYTDTQYF.

This chain connects TRBV10-3 to TRBJ2-7, with 8 bases that match TRBD1. J lost 3 bases, V lost 6 bases, and 10 bases had no gene match. The CDR3 sequence is 15 residues long. Germline V gene sequence: CDR1 ENHRY, CDR2 SYGVKD. CDR3 DNA: TGTGCCATCAGGCCCGGGACAGGATCCCTCTACGAGCAGTACTTC. It specifies CAIRPGTGSLYEQYF.

This clone was found once. As DNA, the CDR3 is TGTGCCAGCAGCCCCTCGGGACTAGCGGGAGGGGGCGGGGAGCTGTTTTTT. Amino acid sequence: CASSPSGLAGGGGELFF. The chain recombines TRBV7-2 with TRBJ2-2; 16 bases match TRBD2. The CDR3 has 17 residues. V lost 5 bases to trimming and J lost 7 bases; unmatched junction nucleotides: 7. The germline CDR1 and CDR2 sequences are SGHTA and FQGNSA.

The chain has TRBV7-2 and TRBJ2-3, with D unresolved. V gave up 2 bases and J gave up 4 bases, with 7 bases separating them. The CDR3 has 13 residues. Germline assignment: CDR1 SGHTA and CDR2 FQGNSA. The CDR3 bases are TGTGCCAGCAGCTTACGAGAGGCAGATACGCAGTATTTT. Translating gives CASSLREADTQYF.

The chain uses TRBV4-1 and TRBJ2-1; 7 bases are a match to TRBD2. The CDR3 is 16 amino acids. In germline, CDR1 is MGHRA, CDR2 YSYEKL. The trim removed 4 bases at V and 6 bases at J, leaving 12 bases unmatched. The CDR3 region has the DNA TGCGCCAGCAGCCGAGTCCCGGGGCCGGGGGGCAATGAGCAGTTCTTC. It encodes CASSRVPGPGGNEQFF.

The gene calls are TRBV5-5 and TRBJ2-1, with TRBD1 identical over 9 bases. The CDR3 spans 19 residues. The V and J ends lost 4 bases and 4 bases, in that order; junction bases with no gene match: 18. Germline V lookup: CDR1 SGHKS, CDR2 YYEKEE (reference sequence). The CDR3: CASSPGQGRVGGPYNEQFF. The CDR3 DNA sequence: TGTGCCAGCAGCCCCGGACAGGGGAGGGTGGGGGGACCTTACAATGAGCAGTTCTTC.

The rearrangement uses TRBV5-1 and TRBJ2-7; D may be TRBD2 (7 bases). V lost 0 bases to trimming and J lost 2 bases, with 12 bases between them. The length of the CDR3 is 15 residues. Germline V gene lookup returns CDR1 SGHRS and CDR2 YFSETQ. The CDR3 is CASSLGGGATYEQYF. In DNA form, the CDR3 reads TGCGCCAGCAGCTTGGGGGGGGGCGCAACCTACGAGCAGTACTTC. The full variable domain, completed using reference TRBV5-1 and TRBJ2-7, is KAGVTQTPRYLIKTRGQQVTLSCSPISGHRSVSWYQQTPGQGLQFLFEYFSETQRNKGNFPGRFSGRQFSNSRSEMNVSTLELGDSALYLCASSLGGGATYEQYFGPGTRLTVT.

The genes are TRBV6-5 and TRBJ1-1; no clear D. The CDR3 runs 15 residues. V was cut by 0 bases and J by 2 bases, with 10 bases left in between. Germline CDR1 MNHEY, CDR2 SVGAGI. For the CDR3, the DNA is TGTGCCAGCAGTTACTCGACCCGACTAAACACTGAAGCTTTCTTT. The encoded protein is CASSYSTRLNTEAFF.

The CDR3 here is CASSLDPAGGGYTF. The CDR3 bases are TGTGCCAGCAGCTTAGATCCAGCAGGGGGAGGCTACACCTTC. The chain combines TRBV11-3 with TRBJ1-2; TRBD1 matches 7 bases. Trimming took 0 bases from V and 8 from J; bases not matched to a gene: 6. The CDR3 extends over 14 amino acids. Germline CDR1 and CDR2: SGHNT and YENEEA. Variable domain in full (rest from reference TRBV11-3 and TRBJ1-2): EAGVVQSPRYKIIEKKQPVAFWCNPISGHNTLYWYLQNLGQGPELLIRYENEEAVDDSQLPKDRFSAERLKGVDSTLKIQPAELGDSAVYLCASSLDPAGGGYTFGSGTRLTVV.

The V gene is TRBV10-1, the J gene TRBJ1-2; maybe TRBD1 (5 bases). V lost 8 bases, J lost 6 bases, and 16 bases lay in between. The CDR3 consists of 13 residues. In germline, CDR1 is WNHNN, CDR2 SYGVQD (reference sequence). In nucleotides, the CDR3 is TGCGCCAGCCAACTGGGGGGAGTCAATGGCTACACCTTC. Its protein product is CASQLGGVNGYTF.

This clone is a singleton in its sample. J is TRBJ2-7 and V is TRBV6-6; D might be TRBD2 (7 bases). Trimming shortened V by 0 bases and J by 0 bases, and 12 bases separated the two germline ends. This CDR3 contains 16 residues. Germline V gene lookup returns CDR1 MNHNY and CDR2 SVGAGI (reference sequence). The CDR3 DNA reads TGTGCCAGCAGTTACTCAGTCGGGGGGCTCTCCTACGAGCAGTACTTC. It is translated as CASSYSVGGLSYEQYF.

The chain carries TRBV6-6 and TRBJ1-2; 7 nucleotides agree with TRBD1. The junction had 5 bases not matched to a gene; V was cut back by 6 bases and J by 4 bases. Germline CDR1 reads MNHNY; CDR2 reads SVGAGI (reference sequence). The length of the CDR3 is 13 residues. The DNA for the CDR3 is TGTGCCAGCAGGGACAGGAACCTCTATGGCTACACCTTC. This codes for CASRDRNLYGYTF.

The chain has TRBV7-9 and TRBJ2-1, with D perhaps matching TRBD1 (5 bases). V was shortened by 4 bases and J by 4 bases, with 5 bases between the two germline ends. This CDR3 is 12 amino acids long. Germline values: CDR1 SEHNR, CDR2 FQNEAQ (reference sequence). As DNA, the CDR3 is TGTGCCAGCAGCTACAGGTACAATGAGCAGTTCTTC. It codes for CASSYRYNEQFF.

This rearrangement joins TRBV5-1 to TRBJ2-1, with 7 bases fitting TRBD1. The CDR3 consists of 16 residues. Germline CDR1 SGHRS, CDR2 YFSETQ. J lost 3 bases, V lost 6 bases, and 12 bases had no gene match. The CDR3: CASIPGTDPYYNEQFF. The DNA of the CDR3 is TGCGCCAGCATTCCCGGGACAGACCCCTACTACAATGAGCAGTTCTTC. The full variable domain, in which reference TRBV5-1 and TRBJ2-1 provide the parts outside the CDR3, is KAGVTQTPRYLIKTRGQQVTLSCSPISGHRSVSWYQQTPGQGLQFLFEYFSETQRNKGNFPGRFSGRQFSNSRSEMNVSTLELGDSALYLCASIPGTDPYYNEQFFGPGTRLTVL.